Listed below are T cell receptor beta chains from one sample, sequenced in a study of shared clonotypes between healthy human individuals. Sequencing was performed with immunoSEQ multiplex PCR; in TCRdb, only in-frame clones are kept and a portion is missing. The data hold hundreds of thousands of clones, with roughly three quarters observed a single time. Sequencing used PBMCs. These receptors all come from a woman in her thirties or forties in good health. Some clones in this sample may be carry-over from other donors' samples. Both conserved end residues are part of each CDR3. Fields, in order: clone size, J gene, D gene, V gene, CDR3 DNA, CDR3 protein. D genes are given only for firm matches. The size of a clone is reported for some rows only, either as once, few or many, or as a class for expanded clones.

. | TRBJ2-7 | TRBD1 | TRBV18 | TGTGCCAGCTCACTTCCCGGGACAGGGAATTCCTACGAGCAGTACTTC | CASSLPGTGNSYEQYF
. | TRBJ1-5 | TRBD1 | TRBV4-3 | TGCGCCAGCAGCCAAGACGGACAGGGCGGGCAGCCCCAGCATTTT | CASSQDGQGGQPQHF
few | TRBJ2-1 | . | TRBV30 | TGTGCCTGGATCGGGGGCGTGGGGAATGAGCAGTTCTTC | CAWIGGVGNEQFF
. | TRBJ2-7 | . | TRBV20-1 | TGCAGTGCTAGAAGGGTCAGCGAGCAGTACTTC | CSARRVSEQYF
. | TRBJ2-7 | . | TRBV27 | TGTGCCAGCAGTTCCCTTGTGGGGCTGTTACCTATGAACTACGAGCAGTACTTC | CASSSLVGLLPMNYEQYF
. | TRBJ1-1 | TRBD1 | TRBV18 | TGTGCCAGCTCAGTAACAGGGGCCCTAGACACTGAAGCTTTCTTT | CASSVTGALDTEAFF
. | TRBJ2-1 | TRBD2 | TRBV29-1 | TGCAGCGTTGTTGGACTAGCAATAGGTGAGCAGTTCTTC | CSVVGLAIGEQFF
. | TRBJ2-5 | . | TRBV30 | TGTGCCTGGAATCGGGCGGAAGAGACCCAGTACTTC | CAWNRAEETQYF
once | TRBJ2-5 | . | TRBV2 | TGTGCCAGCAGGGCGCGGGGAGGTGGGGGAGAGACCCAGTACTTC | CASRARGGGGETQYF
few | TRBJ2-7 | TRBD2 | TRBV7-8 | TGTGCCAGCAGCTTAGTGGCGGGAGGGCCTGGGTTGCAGTACTTC | CASSLVAGGPGLQYF
. | TRBJ1-2 | . | TRBV4-3 | TGCGCCAGCAGCCCGTCAGGAGTTAACTATGGCTACACCTTC | CASSPSGVNYGYTF
. | TRBJ1-2 | TRBD1 | TRBV7-9 | TGTGCCAGCAGCTTAGGGGGGACAGGGGCTAACTATGGCTACACCTTC | CASSLGGTGANYGYTF
. | TRBJ2-2 | . | TRBV11-2 | TGTGCCAGCAGCATCAGCGGCTACACCGGGGAGCTGTTTTTT | CASSISGYTGELFF
. | TRBJ1-6 | . | TRBV28 | TGTGCCAGCAGTTCTGCCAGGGGCAATTCACCCCTCCACTTT | CASSSARGNSPLHF
. | TRBJ2-7 | TRBD1 | TRBV5-1 | TGCGCCAGCAGCCTCCAATCCGGGACAGTCGCCTACGAGCAGTACTTC | CASSLQSGTVAYEQYF
. | TRBJ2-2 | . | TRBV6-1 | TGTGCCGGCAAAGGGGGGACAAACACCGGGGAGCTGTTTTTT | CAGKGGTNTGELFF
. | TRBJ2-6 | . | TRBV4-1 | TGCGCCAGCAGCCAATTCAAAGAACCACAAAGTCGGGCCAACGTCCTGACTTTC | CASSQFKEPQSRANVLTF
. | TRBJ2-5 | . | TRBV5-4 | TGTGCCAGCAGCATCCGAAAGACCCAGTACTTC | CASSIRKTQYF
. | TRBJ1-2 | TRBD1 | TRBV19 | TGTGCCAGTAGTATAACTGGCACAGGGGGCTATGGCTACACCTTC | CASSITGTGGYGYTF
. | TRBJ2-3 | . | TRBV5-4 | TGTGCCAGCAGCCGAGGGGGTCCTAGCACAGATACGCAGTATTTT | CASSRGGPSTDTQYF
. | TRBJ1-4 | . | TRBV19 | TGTGCCACGGTCGGACAGAATAATGAAAAACTGTTTTTT | CATVGQNNEKLFF
few | TRBJ1-3 | . | TRBV5-1 | TGCGCCAGCAGCTCCGACGGGGGGCGCGGAAACACCATATATTTT | CASSSDGGRGNTIYF
once | TRBJ2-7 | TRBD1 | TRBV6-5 | TGTGCCAGCAGTCAGGAGGCAGGGGGATCCTACGAGCAGTACTTC | CASSQEAGGSYEQYF
. | TRBJ2-2 | . | TRBV9 | TGTGCCAGCAGCGTAGGTGTGGACAGTCTCACCGGGGAGCTGTTTTTT | CASSVGVDSLTGELFF
. | TRBJ2-3 | TRBD2 | TRBV9 | TGTGCCAGCAGCGTAGAAAACGGGAGGATGCCAGATACGCAGTATTTT | CASSVENGRMPDTQYF
. | TRBJ1-2 | . | TRBV7-2 | TGTGCCAGCAGCTTAGCCAGTAACTATGGCTACACCTTC | CASSLASNYGYTF
once | TRBJ2-1 | TRBD2 | TRBV19 | TGTGCCAGTAGTACGAATTTAGCGGGGTACAATGAGCAGTTCTTC | CASSTNLAGYNEQFF
. | TRBJ2-7 | TRBD2 | TRBV29-1 | TGCAGCGCCGGGACTAGCGGATTGGCCTACGAGCAGTACTTC | CSAGTSGLAYEQYF
. | TRBJ2-7 | . | TRBV11-2 | TGTGCCAGCAGCTTGGGGCCAACCTACGAGCAGTACTTC | CASSLGPTYEQYF
few | TRBJ2-3 | TRBD2 | TRBV5-1 | TGCGCCAGCAGTCTAGCGGGAGCCCCAACAGATACGCAGTATTTT | CASSLAGAPTDTQYF
few | TRBJ2-3 | TRBD2 | TRBV5-4 | TGTGCCAGCAGCGCGGGAGGAGTAGGCACAGATACGCAGTATTTT | CASSAGGVGTDTQYF
. | TRBJ2-3 | . | TRBV27 | TGTGCCAGCAGTTTTCAGGCGGGACGGTCAGATACGCAGTATTTT | CASSFQAGRSDTQYF
. | TRBJ2-7 | TRBD1 | TRBV28 | TGTGCCAGCAGCCAGGACAGGTCAGGACTCGACGAGCAGTACTTC | CASSQDRSGLDEQYF
. | TRBJ2-7 | . | TRBV19 | TGTGCCAGTAGTATGTGGAGAACCTACGAGCAGTACTTC | CASSMWRTYEQYF
. | TRBJ2-7 | . | TRBV19 | TGTGCCAGTAGTATTCCGGGGGCTACCTACGAGCAGTACTTC | CASSIPGATYEQYF
once | TRBJ2-2 | . | TRBV7-3 | TGTGCCAGCAGCTTAATGTCGTATTCGGTAACGAACACCGGGGAGCTGTTTTTT | CASSLMSYSVTNTGELFF
. | TRBJ2-7 | . | TRBV30 | TGTGCCTGGATATCCGCCTACGAGCAGTACTTC | CAWISAYEQYF
. | TRBJ2-1 | . | TRBV9 | TGTGCCAGCAGCGTATTCCGGGAGTCCTACAATGAGCAGTTCTTC | CASSVFRESYNEQFF
once | TRBJ2-1 | . | TRBV5-1 | TGCGCCAGCAGAACCAGGGGGGCTAAACCAAGAAATGAGCAGTTCTTC | CASRTRGAKPRNEQFF
. | TRBJ2-7 | . | TRBV11-1 | TGTGCCAGCAGCTTAGCGGGAAAGAGCTCCTACGAGCAGTACTTC | CASSLAGKSSYEQYF
few | TRBJ1-2 | TRBD1 | TRBV28 | TGTGCCAGCAGCAGCCCGGACAGGAACTATGGCTACACCTTC | CASSSPDRNYGYTF
. | TRBJ2-5 | TRBD2 | TRBV5-6 | TGTGCCAGTACCCACTACCCGGGAGGATACGAGCAGAACTTC | CASTHYPGGYEQNF
. | TRBJ2-7 | TRBD2 | TRBV9 | TGTGCCAGCAGCGACGCTAGCGGAGAGCAGTACTTC | CASSDASGEQYF
. | TRBJ2-7 | TRBD1 | TRBV5-4 | TGTGCCAGCAGCTGGGACAGCTCCTACGAGCAGTACTTC | CASSWDSSYEQYF
once | TRBJ2-1 | . | TRBV4-2 | TGTGCCAGCAGCCACCCCTCCTCCGAGGAGCAGTTCTTC | CASSHPSSEEQFF
. | TRBJ2-5 | TRBD2 | TRBV7-8 | TGTGCCAGCAGCTTACTTACTAGCGGCCAAGAGACCCAGTACTTC | CASSLLTSGQETQYF
. | TRBJ1-2 | . | TRBV2 | TGTGCCGGTCTCGGCCGGAGTTCTAGTTGGTATGGCTACACCTTC | CAGLGRSSSWYGYTF
. | TRBJ1-1 | TRBD1 | TRBV6-1 | TGTGCCAGCAGTGCCCACAGGGGGCGAGAAACTGAAGCTTTCTTT | CASSAHRGRETEAFF
. | TRBJ2-7 | . | TRBV20-1 | TGCAGTGCTACAGGAAGCCCCGTGCAGTACTTC | CSATGSPVQYF
many | TRBJ2-2 | . | TRBV21-1 | TGTGCCAGCAGCAAAAAGGGACAGCCGAGCACCGGGGAGCTGTTTTTT | CASSKKGQPSTGELFF
. | TRBJ2-6 | . | TRBV18 | TGTGCCAGCTCACCGCGGCAGGGAATGCGCTCTGGGGCCAACGTCCTGACTTTC | CASSPRQGMRSGANVLTF
. | TRBJ2-1 | . | TRBV4-2 | TGTGCCAGCAGCCAAGAGAACAGTGCCTCCTACAATGAGCAGTTCTTC | CASSQENSASYNEQFF
. | TRBJ1-1 | . | TRBV19 | TGTGCCAGTTTCGGCAGGGGCCAGAACACTGAAGCTTTCTTT | CASFGRGQNTEAFF
. | TRBJ2-4 | TRBD1 | TRBV7-9 | TGTGCCAGCAGCTCTAAATTCGGGACAGGCACCAACATTCAGTACTTC | CASSSKFGTGTNIQYF
. | TRBJ2-1 | . | TRBV30 | TGTGCCTGGAGTCGGCGGGCTTCCTACAATGAGCAGTTCTTC | CAWSRRASYNEQFF
. | TRBJ2-7 | TRBD2 | TRBV5-4 | TGTGCCAGCAGCTTGGCCGGGGTAGCGGGAGTTCGCGAGCAGTACTTC | CASSLAGVAGVREQYF
. | TRBJ2-2 | . | TRBV19 | TGTGCCAGTAGTTATGGCGCTAGCCAGGCCGGGGAGCTGTTTTTT | CASSYGASQAGELFF
. | TRBJ2-1 | TRBD2 | TRBV7-2 | TGTGCCAGCCGCGACCGCGCGGGAGGTCTTGAGCAGTTCTTC | CASRDRAGGLEQFF
. | TRBJ1-5 | . | TRBV7-2 | TGTGCCAGCAGCTCGCGACTCCTAAATAGCAATCAGCCCCAGCATTTT | CASSSRLLNSNQPQHF
. | TRBJ2-7 | . | TRBV28 | TGTGCCAGCAGTCTAGAGAGCTACGAGCAGTACTTC | CASSLESYEQYF